This TCR beta chain comes out of a study of CD8+CD57+ T cells in acquired aplastic anemia. Germline CDR1 reads SGHTA; CDR2 reads FQGNSA. V dropped 8 bases and J dropped 5; count of bases not matched to a gene: 8. CDR3 length: 13 residues. TCR beta VDJ and CDR3 were profiled, and genomic DNA was the template. TCRdb independently ran MiXCR on the reads; one entry per CDR3 protein. Here the sample spans roughly 160,000 distinct CDR3 sequences, about 60% being singletons. The chain recombines TRBV7-2 with TRBJ2-7; 8 bases map to TRBD2. Sequences were obtained from sorted CD4+, CD8+, or CD8+CD57+ T cells (not recorded which) from PBMCs. The TCR comes from a human donor in good health. CDR3 sequence reads: CASDGGGPNEQYF. CDR3 nucleotides: TGTGCCAGCGACGGCGGGGGGCCTAACGAGCAGTACTTC. The full variable domain, completed using reference TRBV7-2 and TRBJ2-7, is GAGVSQSPSNKVTEKGKDVELRCDPISGHTALYWYRQSLGQGLEFLIYFQGNSAPDKSGLPSDRFSAERTGGSVSTLTIQRTQQEDSAVYLCASDGGGPNEQYFGPGTRLTVT.